This entry concerns a single TCR beta chain. This clonotype was detected many times. Its antigen is unknown. Base-call qualities are not available, and no considerably larger clone is one nucleotide away. Library generation was performed with PCR. TCRdb records Illumina HiSeq 2500 as the sequencer. TCR libraries were prepared with molecular barcoding, using unique molecular identifiers to normalize TCRbeta repertoire quantification. The public reads were reanalyzed by TCRdb: fastp trimming at Q25, MiXCR alignment, in-frame beta chains only. Each CDR3 protein appears once, grouped with its most common genes and DNA. For this sample there are more than 85,000 distinct CDR3 sequences; 10% appear just once. The ten largest clones add up to 8% to 9.5% of the sample. CDR3 length: 12 amino acids, cysteine to phenylalanine. Only the CDR3 DNA is retained, 36 bases long and in frame from the first base. The germline V gene (reference sequence) provides CDR1 DFQATT and CDR2 SNEGSKA. The trim is 4 bases for V and 1 base for J, with a gap of 5 bases between the germline ends.

This sample stems from a study of T-cell reconstitution after alpha-beta-depleted transplantation in children listed by TCRdb under 2016. Study-level background: T-cell immune reconstitution after TCRalphabeta/CD19-depleted allogeneic hematopoietic cell transplantation in children was quantitatively tracked in the study by means of TCR repertoire profiling.

Here the chain combines TRBV20-1 and TRBJ1-5; no D segment can be confidently identified. The specimen was PBMCs from the stem cell graft donor, collected from the stem cell graft. The receptor was derived from a human donor who donated a stem cell graft to a child with acute lymphoblastic leukemia. The CDR3 region reads CSANGSNQPQHF. DNA sequence: TGCAGTGCTAACGGGAGCAATCAGCCCCAGCATTTT.